Below are 20 T cell receptor beta chains sequenced from a single sample in a study of blood T cell repertoires in COVID-19. The protocol was immunoSEQ multiplex PCR, while the TCRdb copy is restricted to in-frame clones and leaves out a portion. The repertoire consists of approximately 100,000 clones, with roughly 90% occurring once and the leading ten covering about 6.3%. Sequenced: peripheral blood. The source is a human donor in a cohort sampled during active COVID-19.

The V and J genes are TRBV5-6 and TRBJ2-3; D uncertain. CDR3 length: 15 amino acids. Trimming removed 0 bases at V and 1 base at J, with 9 bases between. CDR1 is SGHDT, CDR2 YYEEEE, per germline. The CDR3 DNA reads TGTGCCAGCAGCTTGGGGGCGTGGGGCACAGATACGCAGTATTTT. It encodes CASSLGAWGTDTQYF.

The chain links TRBV29-1 to TRBJ1-2; 8 bases fit TRBD1. The CDR3 covers 16 residues. The germline V gene encodes CDR1 SQVTM and CDR2 ANQGSEA. J lost 6 bases, V lost 0 bases, and 12 bases had no gene match. Here the CDR3 DNA reads TGCAGCGTTGAAGACTTCCTACCCCAGGGGGCGGATGGCTACACCTTC. This gives the protein CSVEDFLPQGADGYTF.

The chain links TRBV9 to TRBJ1-2, with 7 bases aligning to TRBD1. The CDR3 runs 16 residues. Germline CDR1 reads SGDLS; CDR2 reads YYNGEE. The V and J ends lost 4 bases and 4 bases, in that order; junction bases with no gene match: 13. CDR3 residues: CASSLGVGGATYGYTF. The DNA of the CDR3 is TGTGCCAGCAGCCTAGGAGTAGGGGGCGCGACCTATGGCTACACCTTC.

The V call is TRBV7-2, the J call TRBJ1-2; TRBD1 matches 7 bases. CDR1 is SGHTA and CDR2 is FQGNSA in the germline V gene. The CDR3 has 19 amino acids. The V segment lost 0 bases and the J segment 1 base; nucleotides outside the gene matches: 14. CDR3 sequence (DNA): TGTGCCAGCAGCTTAGCGCCTTTAGGGGGCGAAGGATTTAACTATGGCTACACCTTC. This sequence encodes CASSLAPLGGEGFNYGYTF.

The chain employs TRBV27 and TRBJ2-1; 7 bases align to TRBD1. The CDR3 has 13 residues. Looked up from germline, CDR1 is MNHEY and CDR2 is SMNVEV (reference sequence). After removal of 4 bases from V and 6 bases from J, the junction contained 3 bases not matched to a gene. CDR3 residues: CASSSQGSNEQFF. As DNA, the CDR3 is TGTGCCAGCAGTTCACAGGGGAGCAATGAGCAGTTCTTC.

J is TRBJ2-5 and V is TRBV9; weak D call: TRBD2 (6 bases). The V end was cut by 4 bases, the J end by 4 bases, with 14 bases between. This CDR3 is built from 14 residues. CDR1 is SGDLS, CDR2 YYNGEE, per germline. For the CDR3, the DNA is TGTGCCAGCAGCAGTAGCGGACTAAGAGAGACCCAGTACTTC. This sequence encodes CASSSSGLRETQYF.

CDR3 DNA sequence: TGTGCCAGCAGTGAGGCTCCGGGGGCCCAGTACTTC. Translating it yields CASSEAPGAQYF. V usage is TRBV6-1 and J usage is TRBJ2-5; a weak D match, TRBD2 (6 bases). The CDR3 totals 12 residues. V was trimmed by 3 bases and J by 9 bases, leaving 11 bases between them. Germline CDR1 MNHNS, CDR2 SASEGT.

The chain is built from TRBV7-3 and TRBJ2-7; D gene ambiguous. CDR1 SGHTA and CDR2 FQGTGA come from the germline V gene. Trimming removed 0 bases at V and 3 bases at J, with 6 bases between. The CDR3 loop spans 13 amino acids. The CDR3, as DNA: TGTGCCAGCAGCTTAACCAACAGCTACGAGCAGTACTTC. This gives the protein CASSLTNSYEQYF. Combining the CDR3 with reference TRBV7-3 and TRBJ2-7 gives the whole variable domain GAGVSQTPSNKVTEKGKYVELRCDPISGHTALYWYRQSLGQGPEFLIYFQGTGAADDSGLPNDRFFAVRPEGSVSTLKIQRTERGDSAVYLCASSLTNSYEQYFGPGTRLTVT.

This chain uses TRBV7-2 with TRBJ2-5; 12 bases match TRBD2. This CDR3 is built from 15 residues. The V and J ends lost 5 bases and 3 bases, in that order; junction bases with no gene match: 4. Germline V gene data show CDR1 as SGHTA and CDR2 as FQGNSA. The CDR3 nucleotides read TGTGCCAGCAGCCCGCGACTAGCGGGAGAAGAGACCCAGTACTTC. It is translated as CASSPRLAGEETQYF. The full variable domain, its missing parts supplied by reference TRBV7-2 and TRBJ2-5, is GAGVSQSPSNKVTEKGKDVELRCDPISGHTALYWYRQSLGQGLEFLIYFQGNSAPDKSGLPSDRFSAERTGGSVSTLTIQRTQQEDSAVYLCASSPRLAGEETQYFGPGTRLLVL.

V is TRBV9 and J is TRBJ2-7, with no clear D. CDR3 length: 18 amino acids. V was pared by 3 bases and J by 0 bases, with 22 bases between. Germline lookup yields CDR1 SGDLS and CDR2 YYNGEE. The CDR3 DNA sequence: TGTGCCAGCAGCGACGCTAATGGGCCGGTCGAAGCCTCCTACGAGCAGTACTTC. Translating it yields CASSDANGPVEASYEQYF.

The rearrangement uses TRBV5-1 and TRBJ1-6, with D perhaps TRBD1 (5 bases). V lost 1 base, J lost 10 bases, and 18 bases lay in between. The germline CDR1 and CDR2 sequences are SGHRS and YFSETQ. The CDR3 loop spans 16 amino acids. The CDR3, as DNA: TGCGCCAGCAGCTTGCGCCCCGGGCAGGGTGAGTCACCCCTCCACTTT. Translation: CASSLRPGQGESPLHF.

J is TRBJ1-4 and V is TRBV28, with a tentative D call TRBD1 (5 bases). The CDR3 runs 16 residues. Germline lookup yields CDR1 MDHEN and CDR2 SYDVKM. V shed 1 base and J shed 0 bases, with 9 bases lying between them. The CDR3 sequence: CASSLLLTATNEKLFF. The DNA for the CDR3 is TGTGCCAGCAGTTTATTACTGACAGCAACTAATGAAAAACTGTTTTTT.

The chain is built from TRBV28 and TRBJ2-1; D is unresolved. The CDR3 totals 16 residues. Trimming left V 1 base short and J 5 bases short, with 15 bases between. Germline loops: CDR1 MDHEN, CDR2 SYDVKM. The chain's CDR3 is CASSLLSLARDNEQFF. DNA of the CDR3: TGTGCCAGCAGTTTATTATCTCTGGCTCGGGACAATGAGCAGTTCTTC.

The rearrangement links TRBV5-1 to TRBJ1-1, with 8 bases aligning to TRBD1. Germline CDR1 and CDR2: SGHRS and YFSETQ. There are 14 residues in the CDR3. Losses at the gene ends were 3 bases for V and 4 bases for J; bases not matched to a gene: 5. For the CDR3, the DNA is TGCGCCAGCAGCTACGGCACAGGGGGCACTGAAGCTTTCTTT. Its protein product is CASSYGTGGTEAFF. The variable domain in full, completed from reference TRBV5-1 and TRBJ1-1, reads KAGVTQTPRYLIKTRGQQVTLSCSPISGHRSVSWYQQTPGQGLQFLFEYFSETQRNKGNFPGRFSGRQFSNSRSEMNVSTLELGDSALYLCASSYGTGGTEAFFGQGTRLTVV.

The count of this clone is one. The chain employs TRBV20-1 and TRBJ1-2; D is undetermined. There are 10 residues in the CDR3. V lost 6 bases, J lost 6 bases, and 8 bases lay in between. Germline V CDR1 and CDR2: DFQATT, SNEGSKA (reference sequence). CDR3 protein: CSAITDGYTF. The DNA for the CDR3 is TGCAGTGCCATAACAGATGGCTACACCTTC.

This chain links TRBV6-1 with TRBJ2-7; D gene ambiguous. V was trimmed by 1 base and J by 1 base, leaving 8 bases between them. The CDR3 extends over 14 amino acids. Germline V gives CDR1 MNHNS, CDR2 SASEGT. The CDR3 here is CASSEGATSYEQYF. The CDR3, as DNA: TGTGCCAGCAGTGAAGGTGCGACATCCTACGAGCAGTACTTC.

The chain uses TRBV25-1 and TRBJ2-1; 15 bases are a match to TRBD2. The CDR3 has 16 residues. The V gene's germline CDR1 is MGHDK and CDR2 SYGVNS. Trimming cost V 5 bases and J 4 bases; bases outside gene matches: 3. CDR3 residues: CASSQGLAGGYNEQFF. CDR3 coding DNA: TGTGCCAGCAGTCAAGGACTAGCGGGAGGGTACAATGAGCAGTTCTTC.

The CDR3: CASQGMNYGYTF. The CDR3 DNA reads as TGTGCCAGCCAGGGGATGAACTATGGCTACACCTTC. The chain joins TRBV28 to TRBJ1-2; tentative D call: TRBD1 (6 bases). Germline V gene lookup returns CDR1 MDHEN and CDR2 SYDVKM. The CDR3 runs to 12 residues. Trimming removed 8 bases at V and 2 bases at J, with 9 bases between.

The chain is built from TRBV6-5 and TRBJ1-5; D not resolved. V was clipped by 2 bases and J by 7 bases, with 12 bases between them. Germline V gives CDR1 MNHEY, CDR2 SVGAGI. The CDR3 extends over 14 amino acids. CDR3 residues: CASSYSGGSQPQHF. Here the CDR3 DNA reads TGTGCCAGCAGTTACAGTGGTGGTAGCCAGCCCCAGCATTTT.

The sample holds one count of this clone. The chain links TRBV7-9 to TRBJ1-1, with TRBD1 matching over 9 bases. Germline assignment: CDR1 SEHNR and CDR2 FQNEAQ (reference sequence). V shed 7 bases and J 9 bases; nucleotides not matched to a gene: 12. This CDR3 comprises 14 residues. The CDR3 is CASNYQEQGAQAFF. The CDR3 DNA reads as TGTGCCAGCAACTACCAGGAACAGGGGGCGCAAGCTTTCTTT. Full variable domain (remainder filled in from reference TRBV7-9 and TRBJ1-1): DTGVSQNPRHKITKRGQNVTFRCDPISEHNRLYWYRQTLGQGPEFLTYFQNEAQLEKSRLLSDRFSAERPKGSFSTLEIQRTEQGDSAMYLCASNYQEQGAQAFFGQGTRLTVV.